The entry below gives a single TCR beta chain sequence along with its context. The antigen remains unidentified. The sample belongs to a study of OX40 agonist ivuxolimab in advanced cancers. The overall study: Subjects had a mean age of about 60 years, with a range of 23 to 79; more than 75% were male.

Sequencing was performed with immunoSEQ multiplex PCR; in TCRdb, only in-frame clones are kept and a portion is missing. Counted here are 55,000 to 80,000 clones, 75% to 90% occurring once; the ten biggest clones make up around 12%. General observations from the study: Dosing at 0.1 to 3.0 mg/kg was accompanied by clonal expansion of CD4+ and CD8+ blood T cells by week 6. The expanded peripheral T cells' antigen specificity was not determined. Mean expanded clone counts were higher in CD8+ than CD4+ T cells.

The sequence derives from an adult with an advanced solid tumor such as melanoma, head and neck, liver or kidney cancer. Specimen: CD4+ or CD8+ T cells sorted from blood, collected in a trial of the OX40 agonist ivuxolimab.

The CDR3 sequence is CTRPWTGSYEQYF. CDR3 DNA: TGCACCAGACCCTGGACCGGTTCCTACGAGCAGTACTTC. The V and J genes are TRBV1 and TRBJ2-7. TRBV1 is a listed pseudogene. The CDR3 loop spans 13 amino acids.